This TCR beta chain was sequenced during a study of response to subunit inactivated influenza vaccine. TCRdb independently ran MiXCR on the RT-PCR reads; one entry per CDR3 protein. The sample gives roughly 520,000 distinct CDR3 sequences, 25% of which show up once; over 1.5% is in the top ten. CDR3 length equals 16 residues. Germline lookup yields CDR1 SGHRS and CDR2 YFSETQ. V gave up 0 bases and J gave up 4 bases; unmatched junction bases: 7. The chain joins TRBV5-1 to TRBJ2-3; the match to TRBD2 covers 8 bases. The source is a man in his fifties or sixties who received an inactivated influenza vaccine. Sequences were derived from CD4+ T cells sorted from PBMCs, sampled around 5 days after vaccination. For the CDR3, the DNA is TGCGCCAGCAGCTTGGCTGAGAGCGGGAGACCAGATACGCAGTATTTT. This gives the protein CASSLAESGRPDTQYF.